This TCR beta chain was sequenced during a study of T cells in localized non-small cell lung cancer. As regards this clone: Its antigen is still unknown.

The CDR3 is 14 residues long. Germline V lookup: CDR1 MNHEY, CDR2 SVGAGI. V was cut by 8 bases and J by 1 base, with 11 bases left in between. Generated by immunoSEQ multiplex PCR, the TCRdb table keeps only in-frame clones and is missing some. The sample has fewer than 25,000 clones, around 90% seen once. General study points: Compared with tumor, uninvolved adjacent lung displayed greater T cell clonality, ranking highest overall.

Here the sequenced sample was peripheral blood, taken before any cancer treatment. This clonotype originated in a male donor at least 60 years old with stage I lung adenocarcinoma. This chain joins TRBV6-5 and TRBJ2-2; TRBD1 is a possible D gene (6 bases). CDR3 region: CASGRDKNTGELFF. For the CDR3, the DNA is TGTGCCAGCGGCCGGGACAAGAACACCGGGGAGCTGTTTTTT.